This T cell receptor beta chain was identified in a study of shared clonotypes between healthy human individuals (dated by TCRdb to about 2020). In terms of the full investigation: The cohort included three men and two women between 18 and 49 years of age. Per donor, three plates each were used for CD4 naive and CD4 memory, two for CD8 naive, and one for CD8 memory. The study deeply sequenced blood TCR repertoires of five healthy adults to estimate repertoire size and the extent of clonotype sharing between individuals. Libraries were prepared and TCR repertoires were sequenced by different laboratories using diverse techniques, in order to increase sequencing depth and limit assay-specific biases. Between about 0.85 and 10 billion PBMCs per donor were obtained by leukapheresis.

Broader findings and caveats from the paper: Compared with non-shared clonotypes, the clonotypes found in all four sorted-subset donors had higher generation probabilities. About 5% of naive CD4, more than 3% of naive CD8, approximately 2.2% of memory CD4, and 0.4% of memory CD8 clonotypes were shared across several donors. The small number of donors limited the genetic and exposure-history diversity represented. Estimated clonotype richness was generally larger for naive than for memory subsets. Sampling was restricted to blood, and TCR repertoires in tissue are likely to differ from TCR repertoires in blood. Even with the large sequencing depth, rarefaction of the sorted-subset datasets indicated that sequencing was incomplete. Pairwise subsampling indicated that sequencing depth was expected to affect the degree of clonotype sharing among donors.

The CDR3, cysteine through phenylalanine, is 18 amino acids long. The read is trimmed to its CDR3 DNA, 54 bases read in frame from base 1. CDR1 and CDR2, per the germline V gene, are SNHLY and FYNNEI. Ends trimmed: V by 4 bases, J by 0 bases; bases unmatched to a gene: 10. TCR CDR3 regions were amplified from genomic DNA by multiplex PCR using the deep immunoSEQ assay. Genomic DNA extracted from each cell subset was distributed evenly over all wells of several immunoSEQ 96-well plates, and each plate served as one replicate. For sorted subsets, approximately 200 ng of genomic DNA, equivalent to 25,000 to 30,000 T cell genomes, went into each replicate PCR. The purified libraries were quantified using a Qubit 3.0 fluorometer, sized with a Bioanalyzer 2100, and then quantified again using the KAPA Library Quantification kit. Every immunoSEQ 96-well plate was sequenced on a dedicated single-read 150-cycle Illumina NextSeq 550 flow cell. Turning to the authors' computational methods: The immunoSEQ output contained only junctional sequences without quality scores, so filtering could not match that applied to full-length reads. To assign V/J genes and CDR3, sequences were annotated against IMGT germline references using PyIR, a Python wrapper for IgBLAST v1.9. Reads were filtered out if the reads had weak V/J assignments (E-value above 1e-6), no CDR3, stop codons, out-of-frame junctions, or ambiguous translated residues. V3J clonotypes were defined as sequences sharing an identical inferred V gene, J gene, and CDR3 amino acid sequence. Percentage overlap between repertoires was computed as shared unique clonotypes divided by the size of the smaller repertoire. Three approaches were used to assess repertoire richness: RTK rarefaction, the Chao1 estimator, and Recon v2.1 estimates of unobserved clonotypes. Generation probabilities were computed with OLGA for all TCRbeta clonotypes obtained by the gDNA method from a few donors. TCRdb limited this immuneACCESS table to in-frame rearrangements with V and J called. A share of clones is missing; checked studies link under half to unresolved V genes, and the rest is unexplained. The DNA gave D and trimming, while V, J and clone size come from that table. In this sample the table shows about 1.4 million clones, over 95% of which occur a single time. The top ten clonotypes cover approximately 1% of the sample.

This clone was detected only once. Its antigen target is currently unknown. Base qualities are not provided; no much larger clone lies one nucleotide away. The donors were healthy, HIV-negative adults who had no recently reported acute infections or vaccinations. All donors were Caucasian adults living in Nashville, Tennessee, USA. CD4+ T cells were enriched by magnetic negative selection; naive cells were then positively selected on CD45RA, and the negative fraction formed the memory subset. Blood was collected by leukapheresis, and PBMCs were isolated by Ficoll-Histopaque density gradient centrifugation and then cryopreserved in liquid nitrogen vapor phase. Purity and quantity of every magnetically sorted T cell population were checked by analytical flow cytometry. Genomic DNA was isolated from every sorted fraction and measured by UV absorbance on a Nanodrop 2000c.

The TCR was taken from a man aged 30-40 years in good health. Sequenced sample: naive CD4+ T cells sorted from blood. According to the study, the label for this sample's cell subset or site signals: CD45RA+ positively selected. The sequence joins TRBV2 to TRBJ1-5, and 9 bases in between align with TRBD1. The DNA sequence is TGTGCCAGCAGTGCGAGACAGGGGGGGCGATATAGCAATCAGCCCCAGCATTTT. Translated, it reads CASSARQGGRYSNQPQHF.